One sample yielded the 19 T cell receptor beta chains listed below, sequenced in a study of human T cells and chemical hapten exposure (dated by TCRdb to about 2021). Libraries were prepared through RACE. Reads for this sample came from a NextSeq 500. Clones were called with MiXCR by TCRdb after fastp trimmed the public reads at Q25, and only in-frame beta chains were retained. Records with the same CDR3 protein are collapsed into one entry carrying the most frequent genes and DNA. In all, the sample holds roughly 250,000 distinct CDR3 sequences, and over 8% of those were seen once. Roughly 2.5% of the sample is held by the ten biggest clonotypes. Interpreted using the paper, the time point label stands for: pre-sensitization, week 0. Taken with the paper, the label for treatment or condition translates to: therapeutic diphenylcyclopropenone sensitization with weekly scalp DPC. The starting material was whole blood, obtained in connection with sensitization to the hapten diphenylcyclopropenone (DPC). These receptors were collected from a woman aged 40 to 50 with alopecia areata. Some clones in this sample may be carry-over from other donors' samples.

The rearrangement uses TRBV25-1 and TRBJ1-1, with D perhaps TRBD1 (5 bases). The CDR3 is 12 amino acids. With 6 bases removed from V and 4 bases from J, the gap between germline ends came to 9 bases. Germline-derived CDR1 and CDR2 are MGHDK and SYGVNS. The CDR3 sequence: CASSRASTEAFF. The CDR3 DNA is TGTGCCAGCAGCAGGGCTAGCACTGAAGCTTTCTTT.

This clonotype was detected only a few times. The chain links TRBV5-1 to TRBJ2-5; TRBD2 matches at 12 bases. This CDR3 region has 14 residues. The V and J ends lost 5 bases and 4 bases, in that order; junction bases with no gene match: 3. Germline V lookup: CDR1 SGHRS, CDR2 YFSETQ. The CDR3 is CASRRTSGAETQYF. The CDR3 region has the DNA TGCGCCAGCAGGCGGACTAGCGGGGCAGAGACCCAGTACTTC.

Ten or more counts support this clonotype. The rearrangement joins TRBV7-2 to TRBJ2-2; no clear D gene. Germline V gene lookup returns CDR1 SGHTA and CDR2 FQGNSA. Trimming removed 2 bases at V and 1 base at J, with 5 bases between. CDR3 length: 14 amino acids. CDR3 bases: TGTGCCAGCAGCTTAAGTCAGAACACCGGGGAGCTGTTTTTT. Residues: CASSLSQNTGELFF.

Concerning this clonotype itself: The final CDR3 position lacks the conserved phenylalanine or tryptophan, pointing to a likely read error. The DNA is omitted, as the CDR3 cannot be located on it reliably, and the CDR3 follows TCRdb's listing. V gene TRBV5-8 combines with J gene TRBJ1-1. 9 amino acids form the CDR3, both terminal residues included. The germline V gene encodes CDR1 SGHTS and CDR2 YDEGEE. The CDR3 sequence is CASSLGYTN.

The V call is TRBV28, the J call TRBJ1-2, with D possibly matching TRBD1 (6 bases). Trimming pared 5 bases from V and 4 bases from J, leaving 14 bases between. This CDR3 spans 14 amino acids. The germline V gene encodes CDR1 MDHEN and CDR2 SYDVKM. In DNA form, the CDR3 reads TGTGCCAGCAGTACAAGTTTAGGGGGCTATGGCTACACCTTC. It specifies CASSTSLGGYGYTF.

This clonotype showed up many times. V usage is TRBV10-3 and J usage is TRBJ2-7, with D hard to call. Germline-derived CDR1 and CDR2 are ENHRY and SYGVKD. The CDR3 length is 12 residues. V dropped 3 bases and J dropped 7 bases, with 10 bases sitting between them. CDR3 in amino acids: CAISDRISEQYF. As DNA, the CDR3 is TGTGCCATCAGTGACCGGATTTCGGAGCAGTACTTC.

As for this clonotype: This likely comes from a read error, as the CDR3 has no conserved phenylalanine or tryptophan at its end. CDR3 DNA: TGCGCCAGTACCCTGGGGTCCCAGGGTGAAGCTTTCCTT. Its translation is CASTLGSQGEAFL. The genes are TRBV5-1 and TRBJ1-1; D is possibly TRBD1 (5 bases). The V end lost 8 bases, the J end lost 7 bases, and 18 bases lay between the germline ends. CDR1 SGHRS and CDR2 YFSETQ come from the germline V gene. The CDR3 length is 13 residues.

V usage is TRBV6-6 and J usage is TRBJ1-6; D may be TRBD1 (6 bases). In germline, CDR1 is MNHNY, CDR2 SVGAGI (reference sequence). The CDR3 extends over 14 amino acids. The germline V and J ends were trimmed by 2 bases and 6 bases, with 8 bases remaining between them. The CDR3 loop is CASSYRTANSPLHF. The CDR3 DNA sequence: TGTGCCAGCAGTTACCGGACAGCTAATTCACCCCTCCACTTT.

This clonotype appeared many times. This chain connects TRBV29-1 to TRBJ1-6; D may be TRBD1 (5 bases). Germline CDR1 SQVTM, CDR2 ANQGSEA. V was clipped by 7 bases and J by 6 bases, with 13 bases between them. CDR3 length: 13 amino acids. The CDR3 nucleotides read TGCAGCGCTGGGGCCGGGGGTAATTCACCCCTCCACTTT. This codes for CSAGAGGNSPLHF. Together with reference TRBV29-1 and TRBJ1-6, the CDR3 gives the full variable domain: SAVISQKPSRDICQRGTSLTIQCQVDSQVTMMFWYRQQPGQSLTLIATANQGSEATYESGFVIDKFPISRPNLTFSTLTVSNMSPEDSSIYLCSAGAGGNSPLHFGNGTRLTVT.

The genes are TRBV7-8 and TRBJ2-5; D uncertain. CDR3 length equals 14 residues. Trimming took off 1 base at V and 0 bases at J, with 6 bases between the two ends. Germline V gives CDR1 SGHVS, CDR2 FQNEAQ. CDR3: CASSLGQYQETQYF. The CDR3 nucleotides read TGTGCCAGCAGCTTAGGCCAGTACCAAGAGACCCAGTACTTC.

This clonotype was seen a handful of times. The chain couples TRBV6-5 to TRBJ2-1, with 11 bases that match TRBD2. The CDR3 is made up of 18 amino acids. Germline V gene sequence: CDR1 MNHEY, CDR2 SVGAGI. The trim removed 7 bases at V and 0 bases at J, leaving 11 bases unmatched. The chain's CDR3 is CASTPLLAGGSSYNEQFF. The CDR3 coding sequence is TGTGCCAGCACCCCACTGCTAGCGGGAGGAAGCTCCTACAATGAGCAGTTCTTC.

The J gene is TRBJ1-2, the V gene TRBV7-9; TRBD1 matches 8 bases. With V trimmed by 4 bases and J by 6 bases, 10 bases remained unmatched. The CDR3 is 15 residues long. Germline values: CDR1 SEHNR, CDR2 FQNEAQ (reference sequence). CDR3 region: CASSSSGQGRNGYTF. DNA for the CDR3: TGTGCCAGCAGCTCGAGCGGACAGGGAAGGAATGGCTACACCTTC. Full variable domain (outside the CDR3, taken from reference TRBV7-9 and TRBJ1-2): DTGVSQNPRHKITKRGQNVTFRCDPISEHNRLYWYRQTLGQGPEFLTYFQNEAQLEKSRLLSDRFSAERPKGSFSTLEIQRTEQGDSAMYLCASSSSGQGRNGYTFGSGTRLTVV.

This clonotype was observed many times. The V call is TRBV6-5, the J call TRBJ2-7; 9 nucleotides match TRBD2. Germline-derived CDR1 and CDR2 are MNHEY and SVGAGI. Unmatched junction bases numbered 4, after V lost 2 bases and J lost 2 bases. The CDR3 totals 15 residues. The CDR3 reads CASSYETSGPYEQYF. CDR3 in DNA: TGTGCCAGCAGTTACGAGACTAGCGGCCCCTACGAGCAGTACTTC.

This clonotype was counted a few times. CDR3 region: CASSRDGGYEQYF. The DNA of the CDR3 is TGTGCCAGCAGCCGCGACGGGGGCTACGAGCAGTACTTC. V is TRBV6-2 or TRBV6-3 and J is TRBJ2-7, with TRBD2 as a possible D gene (6 bases). The CDR3 loop spans 13 amino acids. V lost 6 bases and J lost 3, with 12 bases in between. Germline-derived CDR1 and CDR2 are MNHEY and SVGEGT.

This clonotype was seen repeatedly, ten times or more. J is TRBJ2-3 and V is TRBV25-1; D is uncertain. CDR1 and CDR2 (germline): MGHDK, SYGVNS. CDR3 length: 14 amino acids. Trimming removed 6 bases from V and 0 bases from J, with 10 bases in between. CDR3 sequence (DNA): TGTGCCAGCAGCTCGACGATTAGCACAGATACGCAGTATTTT. Its translation is CASSSTISTDTQYF.

This clonotype was detected ten times or more. The CDR3 loop reads CASSPSHGSYEQYF. The CDR3 nucleotides read TGTGCCAGCAGCCCAAGCCACGGTTCCTACGAGCAGTACTTC. The chain links TRBV7-2 to TRBJ2-7; D is uncertain. Trimming took 5 bases from V and 1 from J, leaving 12 bases between them. Germline values: CDR1 SGHTA, CDR2 FQGNSA. This CDR3 spans 14 amino acids.

The sample holds a few counts of this clonotype. The chain carries TRBV5-1 and TRBJ2-1; D call uncertain. This CDR3 contains 13 residues. V lost 6 bases and J 3 bases, leaving 10 bases between the germline ends. The germline V gene encodes CDR1 SGHRS and CDR2 YFSETQ. The CDR3 DNA reads as TGCGCCAGCACCCCGGGCCTCTACAATGAGCAGTTCTTC. Protein: CASTPGLYNEQFF.

This clonotype was observed a few times. The V and J genes are TRBV4-2 and TRBJ2-7; no clear D gene. The germline V gene has CDR1 LGHNA and CDR2 YNFKEQ. The CDR3 contains 13 residues. Trimming pared 3 bases from V and 3 bases from J, leaving 9 bases between. CDR3 sequence (DNA): TGTGCCAGCAGCCAGTTAGGGAACTACGAGCAGTACTTC. Its translation: CASSQLGNYEQYF.

This clonotype was observed at least ten times. V is TRBV6-5 and J is TRBJ2-2, with a tentative D call TRBD1 (6 bases). Germline values: CDR1 MNHEY, CDR2 SVGAGI. The CDR3 covers 16 residues. The V end was cut by 2 bases, the J end by 2 bases, with 12 bases between. The CDR3, as DNA: TGTGCCAGCAGTTACACAGGGATTTCAAACACCGGGGAGCTGTTTTTT. Encoded protein: CASSYTGISNTGELFF.